This T cell receptor beta chain comes out of a study of radiation and T cells in renal cell carcinoma. For the study at large: Nephrectomy followed 15 Gy stereotactic body radiation by 4 weeks.

Time point reported: blood 2 weeks post-SBRT. The treatment was: 15 Gy SBRT to primary tumor, nephrectomy 4 weeks later. Here immunoSEQ multiplex PCR was the method, and the copy in TCRdb shows in-frame clones only, minus some. This sample carries 100,000 to 150,000 clones, around 90% of them seen once, and the ten largest clones take approximately 6%. This receptor was obtained from a woman between 70 and 85 years old with renal cell carcinoma. Here the sequenced sample was blood, taken from a patient whose treatment included radiotherapy and nephrectomy.

The DNA of the CDR3 is TGTGCCAGCAGGCGGGAGAACACTGAAGCTTTCTTT. Protein: CASRRENTEAFF. V is TRBV2 and J is TRBJ1-1; D unclear. Germline loops: CDR1 SNHLY, CDR2 FYNNEI. The length of the CDR3 is 12 residues. Trimming cost V 6 bases and J 1 base, with 6 bases left between them. Using reference TRBV2 and TRBJ1-1 for the parts outside the CDR3, the full variable domain is EPEVTQTPSHQVTQMGQEVILRCVPISNHLYFYWYRQILGQKVEFLVSFYNNEISEKSEIFDDQFSVERPDGSNFTLKIRSTKLEDSAMYFCASRRENTEAFFGQGTRLTVV.